This T cell receptor beta chain derives from a study of shared clonotypes between healthy human individuals. Across the whole study: Per donor, three plates held CD4 naive cells, three held CD4 memory, two held CD8 naive and one held CD8 memory.

As processed by the authors: ImmunoSEQ yielded junction-only sequences lacking quality scores, so filtering differed. The assay was immunoSEQ multiplex PCR, and TCRdb's table has in-frame clones only and misses some. V and J calls and clone size are as listed in that table; D and trimming were resolved from the DNA. This repertoire shows a few million clones, approximately 96% found once; its top ten account for over 0.1%. J was trimmed by 0 bases and V by 4 bases; bases with no gene match: 3. CDR3 length equals 15 residues. CDR1 and CDR2 (germline): SGHRS, YFSETQ. Sequencing was carried out using naive CD4+ T cells sorted from blood. The subset was: CD45RA+ positively selected. This TCR derives from a man in his late teens or twenties in good health. The gene calls are TRBV5-1 and TRBJ2-1; 8 nucleotides line up with TRBD2. The CDR3 DNA reads TGCGCCAGCAGCCCCGGGGGGGACTCCTACAATGAGCAGTTCTTC. Residues: CASSPGGDSYNEQFF.